This T cell receptor (beta chain) emerged from a study of cytomegalovirus exposure and HLA in healthy donors. Study information: Earlier work reported 100 million to 130 million unique TCR beta sequences from 180 million or so T cells. Study-wide points: Beyond CMV serostatus, there was no information to go on about immune exposure. Researchers counted around 180 TCR beta chains as cytomegalovirus-associated.

Researchers ran the PCR with 60 Vbeta and 13 Jbeta primers. In the original processing: A later analysis tallied 87 million or so unique TCR beta chains, 9 million to 12 million of them shared. Only in-frame clones appear in the TCRdb table, and some are missing; sequencing was by immunoSEQ multiplex PCR. V and J calls and clone size follow that table, whereas D and trimming were derived from the DNA. The data contain about 160,000 clones, approximately 78% of them singletons. The CDR3 runs to 14 residues. The junction had 7 bases not matched to a gene; V was cut back by 5 bases and J by 7 bases. Germline V gives CDR1 LNHDA, CDR2 SQIVND (reference sequence). A word on this clone: Antigen unknown.

The sequenced sample was PBMCs. The chain links TRBV19 to TRBJ1-2; 10 bases agree with TRBD1. This clonotype was obtained from a girl aged 2 to 9 in good health and CMV-seropositive. The DNA of the CDR3 is TGTGCCAGTAGTCCTGACAGGGGGCCGCGTGGCTACACCTTC. Protein product: CASSPDRGPRGYTF.